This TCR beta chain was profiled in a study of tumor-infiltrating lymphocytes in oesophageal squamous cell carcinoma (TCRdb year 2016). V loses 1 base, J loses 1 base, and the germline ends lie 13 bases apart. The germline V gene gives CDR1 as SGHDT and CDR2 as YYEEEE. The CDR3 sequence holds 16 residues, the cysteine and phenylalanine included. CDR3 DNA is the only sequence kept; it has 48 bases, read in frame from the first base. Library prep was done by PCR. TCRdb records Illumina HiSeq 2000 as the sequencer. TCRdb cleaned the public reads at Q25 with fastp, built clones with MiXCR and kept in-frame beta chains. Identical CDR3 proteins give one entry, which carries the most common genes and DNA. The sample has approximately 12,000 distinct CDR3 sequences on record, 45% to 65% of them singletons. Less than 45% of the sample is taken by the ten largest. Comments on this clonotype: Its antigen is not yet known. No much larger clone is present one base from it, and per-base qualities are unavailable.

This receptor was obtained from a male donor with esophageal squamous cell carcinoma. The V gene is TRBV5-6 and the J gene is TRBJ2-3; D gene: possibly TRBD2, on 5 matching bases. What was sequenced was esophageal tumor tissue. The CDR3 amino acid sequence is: CASSLSVGSGTDTQYF. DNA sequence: TGTGCCAGCAGCTTGTCCGTTGGTAGCGGCACAGATACGCAGTATTTT.